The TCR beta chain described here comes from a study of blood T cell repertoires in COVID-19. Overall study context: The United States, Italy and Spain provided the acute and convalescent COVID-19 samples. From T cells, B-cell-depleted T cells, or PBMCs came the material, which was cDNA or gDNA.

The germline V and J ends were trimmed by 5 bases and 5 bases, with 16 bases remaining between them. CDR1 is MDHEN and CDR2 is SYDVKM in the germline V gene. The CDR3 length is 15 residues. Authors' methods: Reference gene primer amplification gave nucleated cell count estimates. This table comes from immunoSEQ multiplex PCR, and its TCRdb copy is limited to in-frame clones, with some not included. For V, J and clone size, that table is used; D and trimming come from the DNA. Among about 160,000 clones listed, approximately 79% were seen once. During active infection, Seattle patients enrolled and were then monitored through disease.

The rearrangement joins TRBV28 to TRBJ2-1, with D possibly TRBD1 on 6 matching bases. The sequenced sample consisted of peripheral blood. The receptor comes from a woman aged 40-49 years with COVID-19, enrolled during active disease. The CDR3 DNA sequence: TGTGCCAGCAGTCTCCCAAAGGGACAACACAATGAGCAGTTCTTC. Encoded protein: CASSLPKGQHNEQFF.